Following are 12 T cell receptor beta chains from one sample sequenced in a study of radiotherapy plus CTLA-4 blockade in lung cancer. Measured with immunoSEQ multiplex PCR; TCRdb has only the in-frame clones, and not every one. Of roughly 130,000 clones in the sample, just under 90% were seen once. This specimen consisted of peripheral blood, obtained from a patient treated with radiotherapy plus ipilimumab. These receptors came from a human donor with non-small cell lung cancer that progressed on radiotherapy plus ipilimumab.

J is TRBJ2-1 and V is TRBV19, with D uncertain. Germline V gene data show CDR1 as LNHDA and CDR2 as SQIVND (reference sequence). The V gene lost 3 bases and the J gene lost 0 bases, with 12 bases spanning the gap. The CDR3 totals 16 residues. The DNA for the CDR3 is TGTGCCAGTAGTATTCCGACGTTTAGCTCCTACAATGAGCAGTTCTTC. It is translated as CASSIPTFSSYNEQFF.

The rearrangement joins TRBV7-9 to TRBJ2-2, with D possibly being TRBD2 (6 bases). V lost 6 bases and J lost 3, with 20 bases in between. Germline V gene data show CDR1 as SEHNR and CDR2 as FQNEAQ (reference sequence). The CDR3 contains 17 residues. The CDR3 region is CASRKARPGGDTGELFF. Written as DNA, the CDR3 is TGTGCCAGCAGAAAGGCCAGGCCTGGCGGGGACACCGGGGAGCTGTTTTTT.

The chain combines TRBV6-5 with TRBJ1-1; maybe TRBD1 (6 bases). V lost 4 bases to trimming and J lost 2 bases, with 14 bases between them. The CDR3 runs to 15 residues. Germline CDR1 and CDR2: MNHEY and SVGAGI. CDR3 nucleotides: TGTGCCAGCAGTTTCAACAGGGTGCGAAACACTGAAGCTTTCTTT. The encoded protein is CASSFNRVRNTEAFF.

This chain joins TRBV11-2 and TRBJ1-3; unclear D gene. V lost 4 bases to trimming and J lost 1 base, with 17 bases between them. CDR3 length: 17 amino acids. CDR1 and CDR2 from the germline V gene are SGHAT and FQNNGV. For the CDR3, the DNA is TGTGCCAGCAGCTCTTTTGGGTTCAGCTCGTCTGGAAACACCATATATTTT. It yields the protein CASSSFGFSSSGNTIYF.

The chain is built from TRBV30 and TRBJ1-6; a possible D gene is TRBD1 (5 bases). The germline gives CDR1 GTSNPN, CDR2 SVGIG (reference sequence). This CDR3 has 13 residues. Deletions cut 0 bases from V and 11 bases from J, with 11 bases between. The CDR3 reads CAWSVGALAPLHF. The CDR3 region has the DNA TGTGCCTGGAGTGTAGGGGCCCTGGCACCCCTCCACTTT. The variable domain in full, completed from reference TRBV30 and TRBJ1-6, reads SQTIHQWPATLVQPVGSPLSLECTVEGTSNPNLYWYRQAAGRGLQLLFYSVGIGQISSEVPQNLSASRPQDRQFILSSKKLLLSDSGFYLCAWSVGALAPLHFGNGTRLTVT.

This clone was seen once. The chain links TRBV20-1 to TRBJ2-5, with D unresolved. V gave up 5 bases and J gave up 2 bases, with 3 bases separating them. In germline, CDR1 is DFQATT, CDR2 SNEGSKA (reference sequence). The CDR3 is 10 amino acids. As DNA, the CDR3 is TGCAGTGCTGGTCAAGAGACCCAGTACTTC. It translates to CSAGQETQYF.

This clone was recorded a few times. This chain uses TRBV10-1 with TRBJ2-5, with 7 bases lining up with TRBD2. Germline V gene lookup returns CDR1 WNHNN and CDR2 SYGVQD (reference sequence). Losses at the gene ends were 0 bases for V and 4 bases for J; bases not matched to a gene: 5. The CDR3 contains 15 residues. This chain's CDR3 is CASSESMRGSETQYF. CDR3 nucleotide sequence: TGCGCCAGCAGTGAGTCGATGCGGGGGTCAGAGACCCAGTACTTC.

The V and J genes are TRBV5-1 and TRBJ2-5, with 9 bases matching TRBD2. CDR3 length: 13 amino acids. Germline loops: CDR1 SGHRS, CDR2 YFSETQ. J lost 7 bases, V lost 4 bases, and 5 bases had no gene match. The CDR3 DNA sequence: TGCGCCAGCAGCCCCGGAGCGGGGGGGACCCAGTACTTC. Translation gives CASSPGAGGTQYF.

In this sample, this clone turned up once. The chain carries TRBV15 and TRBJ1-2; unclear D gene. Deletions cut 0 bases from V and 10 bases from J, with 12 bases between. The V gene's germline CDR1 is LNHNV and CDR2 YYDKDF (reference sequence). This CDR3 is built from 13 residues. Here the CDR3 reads CATSRDKKGVYTF. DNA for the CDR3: TGTGCCACCAGCAGAGATAAGAAGGGAGTCTACACCTTC.

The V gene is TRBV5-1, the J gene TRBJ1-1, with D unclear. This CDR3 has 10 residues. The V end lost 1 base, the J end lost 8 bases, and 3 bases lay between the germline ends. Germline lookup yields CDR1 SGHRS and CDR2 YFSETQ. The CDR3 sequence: CASSLSEAFF. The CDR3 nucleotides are TGCGCCAGCAGCTTGTCAGAAGCTTTCTTT.

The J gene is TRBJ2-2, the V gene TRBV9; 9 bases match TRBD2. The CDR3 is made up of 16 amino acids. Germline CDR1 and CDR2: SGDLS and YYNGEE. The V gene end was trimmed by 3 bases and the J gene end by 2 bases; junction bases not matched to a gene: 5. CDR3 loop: CASSARLAANTGELFF. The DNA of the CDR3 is TGTGCCAGCAGCGCCCGACTAGCGGCAAACACCGGGGAGCTGTTTTTT.

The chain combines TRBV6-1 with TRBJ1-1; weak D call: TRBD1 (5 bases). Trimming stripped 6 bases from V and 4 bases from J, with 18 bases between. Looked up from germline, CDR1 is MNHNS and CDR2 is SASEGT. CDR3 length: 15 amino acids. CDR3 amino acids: CASRDGRGEVTEAFF. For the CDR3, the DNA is TGTGCCAGCAGAGACGGACGGGGGGAAGTCACTGAAGCTTTCTTT.